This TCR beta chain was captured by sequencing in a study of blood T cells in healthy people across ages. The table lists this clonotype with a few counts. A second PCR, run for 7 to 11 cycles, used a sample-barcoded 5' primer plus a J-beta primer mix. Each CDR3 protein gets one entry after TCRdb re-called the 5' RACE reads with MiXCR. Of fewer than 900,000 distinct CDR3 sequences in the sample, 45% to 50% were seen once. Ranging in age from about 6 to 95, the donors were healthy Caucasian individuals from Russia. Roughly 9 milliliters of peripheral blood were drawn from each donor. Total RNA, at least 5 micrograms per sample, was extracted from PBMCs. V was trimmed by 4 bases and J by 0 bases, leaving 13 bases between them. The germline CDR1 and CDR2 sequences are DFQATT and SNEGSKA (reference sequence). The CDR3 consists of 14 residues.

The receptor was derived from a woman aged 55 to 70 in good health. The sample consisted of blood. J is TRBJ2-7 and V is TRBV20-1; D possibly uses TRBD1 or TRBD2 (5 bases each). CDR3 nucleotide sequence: TGCAGTGCTAAGCCGGGACGGGGCTCCTACGAGCAGTACTTC. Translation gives CSAKPGRGSYEQYF.